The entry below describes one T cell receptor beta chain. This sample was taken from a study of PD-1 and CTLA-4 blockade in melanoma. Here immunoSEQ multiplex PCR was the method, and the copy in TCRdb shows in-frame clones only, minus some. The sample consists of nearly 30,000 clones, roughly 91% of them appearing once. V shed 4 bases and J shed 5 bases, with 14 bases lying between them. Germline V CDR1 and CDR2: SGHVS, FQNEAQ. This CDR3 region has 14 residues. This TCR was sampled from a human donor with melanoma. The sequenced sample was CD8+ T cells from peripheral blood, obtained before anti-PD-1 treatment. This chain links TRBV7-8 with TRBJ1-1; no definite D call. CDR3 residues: CASSSDRSGTEAFF. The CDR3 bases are TGTGCCAGCAGCTCGGACCGGTCGGGGACTGAAGCTTTCTTT.